These 26 T cell receptor beta chains came from one sample sequenced in a study of cytomegalovirus exposure and HLA in healthy donors (dated by TCRdb to about 2017). The library was prepared using the immunoSEQ multiplex PCR assay. A mixture of 60 forward primers for TCR Vbeta segments and 13 reverse primers for TCR Jbeta segments was used in the multiplex PCR. TCRdb carries this immuneACCESS record with in-frame sequences only. Its versions omit some clonotypes, under half of them owing to an unresolved V gene in the studies checked, with the rest unexplained. The sample includes more than 50,000 clones, with roughly 85% observed a single time. About 10% of the sample belongs to the ten largest clones. Sequencing input: PBMCs. The source of these receptors is a female donor in good health and CMV-seronegative.

The genes are TRBV5-6 and TRBJ2-4; possible D gene TRBD1, 6 bases. CDR3 length: 15 amino acids. Trimming removed 4 bases at V and 7 bases at J, with 18 bases between. From germline, CDR1 is SGHDT and CDR2 YYEEEE. The CDR3 coding sequence is TGTGCCAGCAGCGGATTTGCTGGGGGCAGTAACATTCAGTACTTC. This codes for CASSGFAGGSNIQYF.

The chain couples TRBV5-1 to TRBJ1-3; the D gene is possibly TRBD1 (5 bases). Trimming stripped 2 bases from V and 0 bases from J, with 6 bases between. Germline values: CDR1 SGHRS, CDR2 YFSETQ. The CDR3 length is 14 residues. As DNA, the CDR3 is TGCGCCAGCAGCTTAGACAGCTCTGGAAACACCATATATTTT. Residues: CASSLDSSGNTIYF.

DNA of the CDR3: TGTGCCAGCAGCTTTACCCCCGCGGCGGGAGTGGGGTACAATGAGCAGTTCTTC. It is translated as CASSFTPAAGVGYNEQFF. This rearrangement joins TRBV7-2 to TRBJ2-1; 7 bases fit TRBD2. The trim removed 3 bases at V and 4 bases at J, leaving 15 bases unmatched. The CDR3 is made up of 18 amino acids. Germline CDR1 is SGHTA and CDR2 is FQGNSA.

The J gene is TRBJ1-5, the V gene TRBV2; 8 nucleotides align to TRBD1. CDR3 length: 14 amino acids. V shed 6 bases, J shed 6 bases, and the junction held 7 bases outside the gene matches. Germline V gene data show CDR1 as SNHLY and CDR2 as FYNNEI. This chain's CDR3 is CASSTTGGVQPQHF. The CDR3, as DNA: TGTGCCAGCAGCACTACAGGGGGAGTTCAGCCCCAGCATTTT.

The rearrangement joins TRBV2 to TRBJ1-1; D not certain. Deletions cut 2 bases from V and 1 base from J, with 5 bases between. The germline V gene encodes CDR1 SNHLY and CDR2 FYNNEI. The length of the CDR3 is 13 residues. Here the CDR3 DNA reads TGTGCCAGCAGTGAACCCTCGAACACTGAAGCTTTCTTT. Protein sequence: CASSEPSNTEAFF.

The V gene is TRBV7-3, the J gene TRBJ2-3; TRBD2 is a possible D gene (5 bases). Trimming pared 2 bases from V and 11 bases from J, leaving 14 bases between. Germline CDR1 SGHTA, CDR2 FQGTGA. This CDR3 has 13 residues. Here the CDR3 DNA reads TGTGCCAGCAGCTTATTCGCCGGGATAAGGCAGTATTTT. Translated: CASSLFAGIRQYF.

A single count supports this clone. CDR3 protein: CASSPYLSGAQETQYF. CDR3 coding DNA: TGTGCCAGCAGTCCCTACCTTAGCGGAGCCCAAGAGACCCAGTACTTC. The chain carries TRBV27 and TRBJ2-5; D perhaps matches TRBD2 (6 bases). The CDR3 runs to 16 residues. The V gene lost 5 bases and the J gene lost 1 base, with 17 bases spanning the gap. Germline lookup yields CDR1 MNHEY and CDR2 SMNVEV (reference sequence).

The chain joins TRBV10-1 to TRBJ1-1, with TRBD1 matching over 7 bases. The germline V gene has CDR1 WNHNN and CDR2 SYGVQD (reference sequence). This CDR3 contains 15 residues. Trimming at V came to 3 bases and at J to 4 bases, leaving 8 bases not matched to a gene. The CDR3 loop reads CASSDRAGGSTEAFF. CDR3 nucleotides: TGCGCCAGCAGTGATCGGGCAGGGGGTAGCACTGAAGCTTTCTTT.

The chain is built from TRBV5-1 and TRBJ1-1, with D unresolved. The CDR3 spans 12 residues. Germline loops: CDR1 SGHRS, CDR2 YFSETQ. V shed 8 bases and J shed 7 bases, with 15 bases lying between them. The chain's CDR3 is CASKLETDEAFF. The CDR3 nucleotides read TGCGCCAGTAAACTGGAAACAGATGAAGCTTTCTTT. Full variable domain (missing parts from reference TRBV5-1 and TRBJ1-1): KAGVTQTPRYLIKTRGQQVTLSCSPISGHRSVSWYQQTPGQGLQFLFEYFSETQRNKGNFPGRFSGRQFSNSRSEMNVSTLELGDSALYLCASKLETDEAFFGQGTRLTVV.

The rearrangement joins TRBV14 to TRBJ1-2; no reliable D call. The germline V gene encodes CDR1 SGHDN and CDR2 FVKESK. The CDR3 contains 13 residues. V lost 1 base, J lost 7 bases, and 10 bases lay in between. The CDR3 loop reads CASSQVVRGGYTF. The CDR3 DNA reads as TGTGCCAGCAGCCAAGTAGTCCGGGGTGGCTACACCTTC.

This chain joins TRBV28 and TRBJ2-3, with unresolved D. CDR1 and CDR2 (germline): MDHEN, SYDVKM. The length of the CDR3 is 13 residues. V lost 2 bases, J lost 4 bases, and 7 bases lay in between. The CDR3 region is CASSLGRSDTQYF. The CDR3 coding sequence is TGTGCCAGCAGTTTAGGCAGATCAGATACGCAGTATTTT.

The table lists this clone with a count of one. This chain links TRBV6-1 with TRBJ1-4; maybe TRBD1 (5 bases). In germline, CDR1 is MNHNS, CDR2 SASEGT. The ends were cut back, 7 bases at V and 7 bases at J, with 16 bases in the middle. CDR3 size: 14 residues. CDR3 sequence: CASTPRRGGEKLFF. CDR3 sequence (DNA): TGTGCCAGCACCCCGAGGAGGGGCGGTGAAAAACTGTTTTTT.

The rearrangement joins TRBV9 to TRBJ2-5; unclear D gene. V was cut by 4 bases and J by 1 base, with 14 bases left in between. The germline V gene encodes CDR1 SGDLS and CDR2 YYNGEE. There are 15 residues in the CDR3. The CDR3, as DNA: TGTGCCAGCAGCCCCCGCGCGCCCGCCCAAGAGACCCAGTACTTC. Residues: CASSPRAPAQETQYF.

This clone was seen once. The genes are TRBV18 and TRBJ1-1; possibly TRBD1 for D (5 bases). From germline, CDR1 is KGHSH and CDR2 LQKENI. Trimming took off 1 base at V and 4 bases at J, with 13 bases between the two ends. The CDR3 is made up of 15 amino acids. The CDR3 loop is CASSPQEGRITEAFF. The CDR3 DNA sequence: TGTGCCAGCTCACCACAGGAGGGACGAATCACTGAAGCTTTCTTT. Full variable domain (rest looked up from reference TRBV18 and TRBJ1-1): NAGVMQNPRHLVRRRGQEARLRCSPMKGHSHVYWYRQLPEEGLKFMVYLQKENIIDESGMPKERFSAEFPKEGPSILRIQQVVRGDSAAYFCASSPQEGRITEAFFGQGTRLTVV.

CDR3 in DNA: TGTGCCAGCAGCTTAGCAGGGGCGCCTCCATCTGGGGCCAACGTCCTGACTTTC. This codes for CASSLAGAPPSGANVLTF. J is TRBJ2-6 and V is TRBV7-2, with D possibly matching TRBD1 (5 bases). Germline V gives CDR1 SGHTA, CDR2 FQGNSA. The V end was cut by 0 bases, the J end by 1 base, with 13 bases between. This CDR3 region has 18 residues.

The CDR3 DNA follows: TGTGCTAGTGGTTTGTCCGGGAACACTGAAGCTTTCTTT. As protein: CASGLSGNTEAFF. The chain recombines TRBV12-5 with TRBJ1-1; D is uncertain. This CDR3 contains 13 residues. V lost 2 bases and J 1 base, leaving 5 bases between the germline ends. The germline CDR1 and CDR2 sequences are LGHNT and FRNRAP.

The CDR3 spells CASSLSLGGEQFF. The CDR3 region has the DNA TGTGCCAGCAGCTTATCCCTTGGGGGGGAGCAGTTCTTC. This sequence joins TRBV11-2 and TRBJ2-1; possibly TRBD2 for D (6 bases). The CDR3 totals 13 residues. CDR1 is SGHAT and CDR2 is FQNNGV in the germline V gene. V was pared by 2 bases and J by 10 bases, with 12 bases between.

The rearrangement joins TRBV9 to TRBJ2-3; 7 positions agree with TRBD2. CDR3 length: 17 amino acids. V shed 2 bases, J shed 3 bases, and the junction held 12 bases outside the gene matches. Germline lookup yields CDR1 SGDLS and CDR2 YYNGEE. In DNA form, the CDR3 reads TGTGCCAGCAGCGTCGAAGGCCAGGGAGGGCCAACAGATACGCAGTATTTT. Residues: CASSVEGQGGPTDTQYF.

The rearrangement uses TRBV9 and TRBJ2-2, with 7 bases fitting TRBD2. CDR1 is SGDLS and CDR2 is YYNGEE in the germline V gene. The CDR3 totals 17 residues. The V and J ends lost 1 base and 4 bases, in that order; junction bases with no gene match: 10. The CDR3 region is CASSVYGGGPITGELFF. The CDR3 bases are TGTGCCAGCAGCGTATACGGGGGAGGGCCAATCACCGGGGAGCTGTTTTTT.

V is TRBV28 and J is TRBJ2-3; no reliable D call. Per the germline V gene, CDR1 is MDHEN and CDR2 is SYDVKM. The CDR3 sequence is 17 residues long. Trimming took 6 bases from V and 1 from J, leaving 20 bases between them. CDR3 in DNA: TGTGCCAGCAGCCCTCAGGTACGTCGCGCAGGCACAGATACGCAGTATTTT. It encodes CASSPQVRRAGTDTQYF.

V is TRBV5-1 and J is TRBJ2-3, with TRBD2 as a possible D gene (6 bases). This CDR3 contains 14 residues. The V end lost 2 bases, the J end lost 0 bases, and 7 bases lay between the germline ends. Germline assignment: CDR1 SGHRS and CDR2 YFSETQ. The CDR3 DNA reads TGCGCCAGCAGCTTCGGGGGAAGCACAGATACGCAGTATTTT. This sequence encodes CASSFGGSTDTQYF.

This chain links TRBV5-1 with TRBJ1-2; 10 nucleotides align to TRBD1. CDR3 length equals 16 residues. The V gene's germline CDR1 is SGHRS and CDR2 YFSETQ. The junction had 9 bases not matched to a gene; V was cut back by 5 bases and J by 2 bases. The CDR3 is CASSQGQGNLNYGYTF. For the CDR3, the DNA is TGCGCCAGCAGTCAGGGACAGGGGAACCTCAACTATGGCTACACCTTC.

The rearrangement uses TRBV5-4 and TRBJ2-7, with 7 bases aligning to TRBD2. V lost 3 bases, J lost 2 bases, and 2 bases stayed unmatched. Germline assignment: CDR1 SGHNT and CDR2 YYREEE (reference sequence). This CDR3 spans 13 amino acids. The CDR3 coding sequence is TGTGCCAGCAGCTCCGGGACTACCTACGAGCAGTACTTC. Its protein product is CASSSGTTYEQYF.

J is TRBJ1-1 and V is TRBV29-1; 9 bases align to TRBD1. Germline trimming cut 4 bases from V and 5 bases from J; bases unmatched to any gene: 5. Germline V gene lookup returns CDR1 SQVTM and CDR2 ANQGSEA. The CDR3 length is 13 residues. The DNA for the CDR3 is TGCAGCGTTGGTCGACAGGGGGGAACTGAAGCTTTCTTT. This encodes CSVGRQGGTEAFF.

CDR3: CASSLTSGSDEQFF. The CDR3 DNA is TGTGCCAGCAGCCTAACTAGCGGGAGTGATGAGCAGTTCTTC. This chain connects TRBV6-6 to TRBJ2-1, with 11 bases lining up with TRBD2. The CDR3 loop spans 14 amino acids. Per germline, CDR1 MNHNY and CDR2 SVGAGI (reference sequence). V shed 6 bases and J 8 bases; nucleotides not matched to a gene: 6.

The gene calls are TRBV5-5 and TRBJ2-1, with TRBD1 as a possible D gene (5 bases). Germline V gene data show CDR1 as SGHKS and CDR2 as YYEKEE (reference sequence). V dropped 3 bases and J dropped 8 bases, with 9 bases sitting between them. The CDR3 is 12 residues long. CDR3 residues: CASSSQGYEQFF. CDR3 nucleotide sequence: TGTGCCAGCAGCTCCCAGGGATATGAGCAGTTCTTC.